This TCR beta chain was found in a study of identifying expanded T cells in peripheral blood. The study, taken as a whole, reports: Clone count variance between roughly two-week samples rose with total template count.

The CDR3 is 17 amino acids. No infections or other immune events were documented during collection. A remark on this clone: Antigen specificity is unknown.

Profiling relied on immunoSEQ multiplex PCR, and the TCRdb table lists in-frame clones only, not all of them. The data contain 80,000 to 95,000 clones, more than 70% of them singletons. This clonotype was sampled from a person between 18 and 75 years old in good health. The chain carries TRBV21-1 and TRBJ2-1; the table's D call TRBD1 went unverified against the DNA. TRBV21-1 is classified as a pseudogene. Sample: blood. This CDR3 reads CASSKVPGGPAQVRQFF. CDR3 in DNA: TGTGCCAGCAGCAAAGTCCCAGGGGGCCCAGCCCAGGTACGGCAGTTCTTC.